The 16 T cell receptor beta chains listed next were all sequenced from one sample in a study of spatial heterogeneity in lung cancer (dated by TCRdb to about 2019). The time point label, read with the paper, signifies: sample taken at primary tumor resection. Here is what the overall study found, with its caveats: The tumor nonsynonymous mutation count correlated with the number of expanded alpha and beta TCRs within the tumor.

Their cognate antigens are unknown. Libraries were made using 5' RACE. The sequencer was a NextSeq 500. TCRdb itself trimmed the public reads at Q25 with fastp, ran MiXCR and retained productive beta chains. When rows share a CDR3 protein, they turn into one entry using the most common DNA and genes. The sample data list 15,000 to 20,000 distinct CDR3 sequences, and more than 6.5% of these were observed just once. In total, the top ten clones hold roughly 25% of the sample. This sample comprised lung tumor tissue, obtained at surgery. Receptor source: a male donor with early-stage non-small cell lung cancer.

This clonotype was counted many times. This sequence joins TRBV10-3 and TRBJ1-2; D possibly corresponds to TRBD1 (6 bases). The germline V gene encodes CDR1 ENHRY and CDR2 SYGVKD. The ends were cut back, 2 bases at V and 3 bases at J, with 7 bases in the middle. The CDR3 length is 13 residues. The CDR3 protein is CAISEGTYYGYTF. The DNA of the CDR3 is TGTGCCATCAGTGAGGGGACATACTATGGCTACACCTTC.

This clonotype was seen many times. The chain's CDR3 is CASSLDSNQPQHF. In DNA, the CDR3 is TGTGCCAGCAGCTTGGATAGCAATCAGCCCCAGCATTTT. The chain combines TRBV7-6 with TRBJ1-5; the D is unclear. V lost 3 bases and J 0 bases, leaving 3 bases between the germline ends. This CDR3 spans 13 amino acids. Germline lookup yields CDR1 SGHVS and CDR2 FNYEAQ.

This clonotype was counted many times. The rearrangement links TRBV11-2 to TRBJ1-2; D not resolved. The germline V gene has CDR1 SGHAT and CDR2 FQNNGV. The CDR3 has 14 amino acids. Trimming left V 2 bases short and J 2 bases short, with 9 bases between. The CDR3 here is CASSLTGANYGYTF. The DNA for the CDR3 is TGTGCCAGCAGCTTAACCGGAGCCAACTATGGCTACACCTTC. The variable domain in full, with the rest retrieved from reference TRBV11-2 and TRBJ1-2, is EAGVAQSPRYKIIEKRQSVAFWCNPISGHATLYWYQQILGQGPKLLIQFQNNGVVDDSQLPKDRFSAERLKGVDSTLKIQPAKLEDSAVYLCASSLTGANYGYTFGSGTRLTVV.

This clonotype was recorded at least ten times. The chain is built from TRBV6-1 and TRBJ2-7; 8 positions match TRBD1. In germline, CDR1 is MNHNS, CDR2 SASEGT. This CDR3 is built from 15 residues. Germline trimming cut 6 bases from V and 7 bases from J; bases unmatched to any gene: 14. CDR3 in DNA: TGTGCCAGCAGAAAGGTACAGGGGGTTGGAGGAGAGCAGTACTTC. Its translation: CASRKVQGVGGEQYF.

This clonotype has more than one count but fewer than ten. V and J are TRBV20-1 and TRBJ1-1; D uncertain. Per germline, CDR1 DFQATT and CDR2 SNEGSKA (reference sequence). The CDR3 sequence is 14 residues long. The V and J ends lost 3 bases and 5 bases respectively, with 16 bases between them. The CDR3 region is CSASEVSTGTEAFF. Written as DNA, the CDR3 is TGCAGTGCTAGTGAGGTCTCAACGGGGACTGAAGCTTTCTTT.

This clonotype was seen a handful of times. This sequence joins TRBV7-2 and TRBJ2-6; D gene ambiguous. In germline, CDR1 is SGHTA, CDR2 FQGNSA. Trimming stripped 1 base from V and 0 bases from J, with 7 bases between. This CDR3 spans 16 amino acids. The CDR3 reads CASSLVGGSGANVLTF. As DNA, the CDR3 is TGTGCCAGCAGCTTAGTTGGCGGCTCTGGGGCCAACGTCCTGACTTTC.

This clonotype showed up just a few times. V is TRBV7-2 and J is TRBJ2-7; D gene uncertain. This CDR3 is 12 amino acids long. V was clipped by 3 bases and J by 5 bases, with 8 bases between them. The germline V gene has CDR1 SGHTA and CDR2 FQGNSA. CDR3 nucleotide sequence: TGTGCCAGCAGCTTGGGCCTGGACGAGCAGTACTTC. Translating it yields CASSLGLDEQYF.

There are many counts of this clonotype. The chain couples TRBV12-3 or TRBV12-4 to TRBJ1-6; D perhaps matches TRBD1 (5 bases). CDR3 length: 13 amino acids. The V end was cut by 1 base, the J end by 10 bases, with 8 bases between. The CDR3 DNA sequence: TGTGCCAGCAGTTTAGGAGACAGATCACCCCTCCACTTT. Translated: CASSLGDRSPLHF.

This clonotype was counted at least ten times. The chain combines TRBV29-1 with TRBJ2-1; 8 bases fit TRBD2. The CDR3 runs to 13 residues. In germline, CDR1 is SQVTM, CDR2 ANQGSEA. The V and J ends lost 4 bases and 5 bases, in that order; junction bases with no gene match: 4. The CDR3 reads CSVVRGGDNEQFF. In DNA, the CDR3 is TGCAGCGTTGTACGGGGGGGTGACAATGAGCAGTTCTTC.

The table lists this clonotype with many counts. Relative to the germline gene, one junction end is altered; a read error may explain this. The rearrangement links TRBV4-1 to TRBJ1-1; D is ambiguous. CDR3 length: 17 amino acids. Germline values: CDR1 MGHRA, CDR2 YSYEKL. The CDR3: CASSQNPPLHLKTEAFF. CDR3 nucleotides: TGCGCCAGCAGCCAAAACCCACCGTTACATCTGAAGACTGAAGCTTTCTTT.

The chain couples TRBV7-2 to TRBJ2-7; D unresolved. Trimming shortened V by 8 bases and J by 4 bases, and 18 bases separated the two germline ends. The CDR3 contains 14 residues. Germline V gene sequence: CDR1 SGHTA, CDR2 FQGNSA. For the CDR3, the DNA is TGTGCCAGCGCCTCGAATCAGGTGCGTTACGAGCAGTACTTC. Translated: CASASNQVRYEQYF.

This clonotype was observed at least ten times. V and J are TRBV29-1 and TRBJ1-1; 11 nucleotides line up with TRBD1. J gave up 4 bases and V 6 bases, and 7 bases lay outside the gene matches. There are 14 residues in the CDR3. Germline CDR1 and CDR2: SQVTM and ANQGSEA. Here the CDR3 reads CSVRVGTGGTEAFF. For the CDR3, the DNA is TGCAGCGTAAGAGTGGGGACAGGGGGCACTGAAGCTTTCTTT.

On this clonotype: This is likely a read error, given that the CDR3 carries no conserved phenylalanine or tryptophan at its end. The V and J genes are TRBV11-2 and TRBJ1-1; no clear D gene. Trimming removed 6 bases from V and 1 base from J, with 6 bases in between. The CDR3 totals 12 residues. From germline, CDR1 is SGHAT and CDR2 FQNNGV. The CDR3 loop reads CASRQANTEAFI. CDR3 DNA: TGTGCCAGCAGGCAAGCGAACACTGAAGCTTTCATT.

This chain joins TRBV20-1 and TRBJ1-5; TRBD1 matches 10 bases. V shed 6 bases, J shed 6 bases, and the junction held 8 bases outside the gene matches. The CDR3 runs 14 residues. Germline CDR1 is DFQATT and CDR2 is SNEGSKA (reference sequence). The CDR3 is CSADRDRGTQPQHF. The CDR3 nucleotides read TGCAGTGCAGACCGGGACAGGGGTACTCAGCCCCAGCATTTT.

This clonotype was seen repeatedly, ten times or more. The rearrangement uses TRBV27 and TRBJ2-5, with unresolved D. V was cut by 2 bases and J by 4 bases, with 14 bases left in between. CDR1 is MNHEY and CDR2 is SMNVEV in the germline V gene (reference sequence). The CDR3 extends over 15 amino acids. The CDR3 protein is CASSLHPPSLETQYF. The CDR3 DNA follows: TGTGCCAGCAGTTTACACCCTCCCTCTTTAGAGACCCAGTACTTC.

This clonotype is classed as medium-sized (0.01 to 0.1%). The V call is TRBV28, the J call TRBJ2-7; maybe TRBD2 (6 bases). The CDR3 contains 14 residues. With 6 bases removed from V and 0 bases from J, the gap between germline ends came to 12 bases. Per the germline V gene, CDR1 is MDHEN and CDR2 is SYDVKM. CDR3 amino acids: CASSLAYPSYEQYF. The DNA of the CDR3 is TGTGCCAGCAGCCTAGCGTACCCCTCCTACGAGCAGTACTTC.